This passage covers 27 T cell receptor beta chains from one sample sequenced in a study of OX40 agonist ivuxolimab in advanced cancers. Repertoires were generated with immunoSEQ multiplex PCR, while TCRdb's copy carries only in-frame clones and drops some. The sample lists fewer than 30,000 clones; 81% were seen once. Sequencing used CD4+ or CD8+ T cells sorted from blood, obtained in a trial of the OX40 agonist ivuxolimab. The receptors come from an adult with an advanced solid tumor such as melanoma, head and neck, liver or kidney cancer.

The rearrangement joins TRBV2 to TRBJ2-3, with D unresolved. Trimming took off 3 bases at V and 5 bases at J, with 9 bases between the two ends. There are 13 residues in the CDR3. Germline V lookup: CDR1 SNHLY, CDR2 FYNNEI. Here the CDR3 reads CASSEGWGDTQYF. The DNA for the CDR3 is TGTGCCAGCAGTGAGGGGTGGGGAGATACGCAGTATTTT. Supplemented by reference TRBV2 and TRBJ2-3, the full variable domain reads EPEVTQTPSHQVTQMGQEVILRCVPISNHLYFYWYRQILGQKVEFLVSFYNNEISEKSEIFDDQFSVERPDGSNFTLKIRSTKLEDSAMYFCASSEGWGDTQYFGPGTRLTVL.

Relative to its sample, this clone is medium-sized. V gene TRBV25-1 combines with J gene TRBJ2-1, with a tentative D call TRBD1 (5 bases). The germline V gene encodes CDR1 MGHDK and CDR2 SYGVNS. This CDR3 is built from 15 residues. V dropped 5 bases and J dropped 8 bases, with 19 bases sitting between them. The CDR3 here is CASSKGSGWSDEQFF. Here the CDR3 DNA reads TGTGCCAGCAGTAAAGGCTCAGGGTGGAGTGATGAGCAGTTCTTC.

V gene TRBV10-1 combines with J gene TRBJ2-5; 9 nucleotides match TRBD2. The CDR3 has 16 residues. Looked up from germline, CDR1 is WNHNN and CDR2 is SYGVQD (reference sequence). V lost 2 bases to trimming and J lost 5 bases; unmatched junction nucleotides: 9. The CDR3 DNA is TGCGCCAGCAGTGAGGTCGTTAGCGGGGGTTTTGAGACCCAGTACTTC. Amino acid sequence: CASSEVVSGGFETQYF.

The chain combines TRBV30 with TRBJ2-7, with unresolved D. The CDR3 is 13 amino acids. The V gene's germline CDR1 is GTSNPN and CDR2 SVGIG (reference sequence). Trimming pared 3 bases from V and 0 bases from J, leaving 9 bases between. The CDR3 DNA is TGTGCCTGGAGGGCGGATATCTCCTACGAGCAGTACTTC. This codes for CAWRADISYEQYF. Full variable domain (missing parts from reference TRBV30 and TRBJ2-7): SQTIHQWPATLVQPVGSPLSLECTVEGTSNPNLYWYRQAAGRGLQLLFYSVGIGQISSEVPQNLSASRPQDRQFILSSKKLLLSDSGFYLCAWRADISYEQYFGPGTRLTVT.

This clone was seen just once. The chain recombines TRBV2 with TRBJ2-7; no definite D call. This CDR3 region has 13 residues. V was shortened by 5 bases and J by 5 bases, with 13 bases between the two germline ends. The V gene's germline CDR1 is SNHLY and CDR2 FYNNEI. The CDR3 DNA sequence: TGTGCCAGCAGTCCTTTATTTCGGAACGAGCAGTACTTC. This codes for CASSPLFRNEQYF.

This rearrangement joins TRBV19 to TRBJ1-2; D is possibly TRBD1 (6 bases). The V gene's germline CDR1 is LNHDA and CDR2 SQIVND (reference sequence). V was pared by 0 bases and J by 2 bases, with 7 bases between. CDR3 length equals 14 residues. CDR3 sequence (DNA): TGTGCCAGTAGTATAGATCAGGGGAACTATGGCTACACCTTC. Its protein is CASSIDQGNYGYTF.

The chain joins TRBV19 to TRBJ2-6, with D unclear. The V end lost 4 bases, the J end lost 0 bases, and 7 bases lay between the germline ends. Germline loops: CDR1 LNHDA, CDR2 SQIVND (reference sequence). The CDR3 runs to 15 residues. The CDR3: CASSRFDSGANVLTF. The CDR3 DNA follows: TGTGCCAGTAGTAGGTTCGACTCTGGGGCCAACGTCCTGACTTTC.

The rearrangement links TRBV5-1 to TRBJ2-4; a possible D gene is TRBD2 (5 bases). With 4 bases removed from V and 1 base from J, the gap between germline ends came to 15 bases. CDR3 size: 16 residues. Germline-derived CDR1 and CDR2 are SGHRS and YFSETQ. The CDR3 protein is CASSTYSGEAKNIQYF. As DNA, the CDR3 is TGCGCCAGCAGCACGTACAGCGGTGAGGCCAAAAACATTCAGTACTTC.

V usage is TRBV9 and J usage is TRBJ2-1; 13 bases line up with TRBD2. The J segment lost 7 bases and the V segment lost 6 bases, leaving 7 bases of the junction unmatched. Germline loops: CDR1 SGDLS, CDR2 YYNGEE. There are 15 residues in the CDR3. CDR3 sequence: CASTHGLAGVNEQFF. The CDR3 DNA reads TGTGCCAGCACACACGGACTAGCGGGAGTAAATGAGCAGTTCTTC.

V is TRBV6-5 and J is TRBJ2-7, with unresolved D. Per germline, CDR1 MNHEY and CDR2 SVGAGI. The CDR3 is made up of 11 amino acids. Trimming pared 4 bases from V and 7 bases from J, leaving 8 bases between. CDR3 sequence: CASSWGGEQYF. The CDR3 DNA follows: TGTGCCAGCAGTTGGGGTGGGGAGCAGTACTTC.

The chain carries TRBV9 and TRBJ1-3; D is unresolved. Germline CDR1 is SGDLS and CDR2 is YYNGEE. The V and J ends lost 1 base and 4 bases respectively, with 9 bases between them. CDR3 length: 14 residues. The DNA for the CDR3 is TGTGCCAGCAGCGTATTTGAATCGGGAAACACCATATATTTT. Protein sequence: CASSVFESGNTIYF.

Of note for this clone: At one end the junction does not follow the germline gene, possibly because of a read error. The chain carries TRBV11-2 and TRBJ1-3, with D possibly being TRBD1 (6 bases). CDR1 is SGHAT, CDR2 FQNNGV, per germline. The CDR3 length is 15 residues. CDR3 nucleotides: TGTGCCAGCAGTTTAGAGGGGGGCTCTGGAAACACCATATATTTT. Residues: CASSLEGGSGNTIYF.

A single count supports this clone. The chain has TRBV5-6 and TRBJ1-5; the match to TRBD1 covers 10 bases. The CDR3 loop spans 14 amino acids. The germline V gene encodes CDR1 SGHDT and CDR2 YYEEEE. V dropped 7 bases and J dropped 3; count of bases not matched to a gene: 4. CDR3 protein: CASADRGDNQPQHF. The CDR3 nucleotides read TGTGCCAGCGCGGACAGGGGGGACAATCAGCCCCAGCATTTT. The full variable domain, rest sourced from reference TRBV5-6 and TRBJ1-5, is DAGVTQSPTHLIKTRGQQVTLRCSPKSGHDTVSWYQQALGQGPQFIFQYYEEEERQRGNFPDRFSGHQFPNYSSELNVNALLLGDSALYLCASADRGDNQPQHFGDGTRLSIL.

This chain uses TRBV10-1 with TRBJ1-5; D ambiguous. This CDR3 is 10 amino acids long. V was shortened by 2 bases and J by 11 bases, with 4 bases between the two germline ends. Per germline, CDR1 WNHNN and CDR2 SYGVQD (reference sequence). CDR3 sequence (DNA): TGCGCCAGCAGTGAGGTTTCCCAGCATTTT. This gives the protein CASSEVSQHF.

This chain links TRBV21-1 with TRBJ2-4; the table calls TRBD1, which could not be checked here. TRBV21-1 is designated a pseudogene. The CDR3 has 16 residues. CDR3 amino acids: CASSRRIDRGGNIQYF. DNA for the CDR3: TGTGCCAGCAGCCGAAGAATCGACAGGGGGGGAAACATTCAGTACTTC.

The J gene is TRBJ1-2, the V gene TRBV10-2; D unclear. This CDR3 is 13 amino acids long. With 0 bases removed from V and 8 bases from J, the gap between germline ends came to 10 bases. Germline V gene sequence: CDR1 WSHSY, CDR2 SAAADI. The chain's CDR3 is CASSESRLEGYTF. CDR3 DNA: TGCGCCAGCAGTGAGTCCAGGTTAGAAGGCTACACCTTC.

J is TRBJ2-3 and V is TRBV5-1, with unresolved D. From germline, CDR1 is SGHRS and CDR2 YFSETQ. The CDR3 runs 14 residues. V was trimmed by 6 bases and J by 2 bases, leaving 13 bases between them. In DNA form, the CDR3 reads TGCGCCAGCAACGAGCGCTCTTTCACAGATACGCAGTATTTT. Its translation is CASNERSFTDTQYF.

The rearrangement uses TRBV19 and TRBJ2-3; no reliable D call. Germline CDR1 reads LNHDA; CDR2 reads SQIVND (reference sequence). V was trimmed by 4 bases and J by 2 bases, leaving 7 bases between them. CDR3 length: 13 residues. The CDR3 DNA reads TGTGCCAGTAGTACGGACCTCACAGATACGCAGTATTTT. It is translated as CASSTDLTDTQYF. Complete variable domain (other parts from reference TRBV19 and TRBJ2-3): DGGITQSPKYLFRKEGQNVTLSCEQNLNHDAMYWYRQDPGQGLRLIYYSQIVNDFQKGDIAEGYSVSREKKESFPLTVTSAQKNPTAFYLCASSTDLTDTQYFGPGTRLTVL.

The chain couples TRBV6-5 to TRBJ2-7; no reliable D call. The CDR3 consists of 13 residues. Germline CDR1 and CDR2: MNHEY and SVGAGI. V lost 0 bases and J 4 bases, leaving 7 bases between the germline ends. Here the CDR3 reads CASSYSDVYEQYF. In DNA form, the CDR3 reads TGTGCCAGCAGTTACTCGGACGTATACGAGCAGTACTTC.

The gene calls are TRBV7-9 and TRBJ2-1; tentative D call: TRBD1 (6 bases). The CDR3 runs 15 residues. Germline V gives CDR1 SEHNR, CDR2 FQNEAQ (reference sequence). V dropped 5 bases and J dropped 6 bases, with 17 bases sitting between them. DNA of the CDR3: TGTGCCAGCAGCGGTCAGGGGATACATTTCAATGAGCAGTTCTTC. Protein sequence: CASSGQGIHFNEQFF.

This clone has a handful of counts. The gene calls are TRBV15 and TRBJ1-5; 10 bases agree with TRBD1. V dropped 6 bases and J dropped 0; count of bases not matched to a gene: 5. CDR3 length equals 16 residues. Looked up from germline, CDR1 is LNHNV and CDR2 is YYDKDF (reference sequence). DNA for the CDR3: TGTGCCACCAGGACAGGGGGCCCTTATAGCAATCAGCCCCAGCATTTT. This gives the protein CATRTGGPYSNQPQHF.

The chain couples TRBV21-1 to TRBJ1-5; no check of the table's D call, TRBD1, against the DNA was made. TRBV21-1 is reported as a pseudogene. The CDR3 consists of 15 residues. The CDR3, as DNA: TGTGCCAGCAGCGGACAGGCCGAAAGCAATCAGCCCCAGCATTTT. Translating gives CASSGQAESNQPQHF.

The chain is built from TRBV10-3 and TRBJ1-5; D is uncertain. CDR1 is ENHRY, CDR2 SYGVKD, per germline. Trimming pared 8 bases from V and 7 bases from J, leaving 12 bases between. The CDR3 spans 12 residues. CDR3 nucleotide sequence: TGTGCCATCGCTGGGGAAGGACAGCCCCAGCATTTT. As protein: CAIAGEGQPQHF.

This CDR3 is CASSGGREVKDTQYF. CDR3 nucleotides: TGTGCCAGCAGCGGAGGGCGGGAGGTAAAAGATACGCAGTATTTT. The chain carries TRBV9 and TRBJ2-3, with 8 nucleotides matching TRBD2. From germline, CDR1 is SGDLS and CDR2 YYNGEE. J gave up 5 bases and V 3 bases, and 8 bases lay outside the gene matches. This CDR3 contains 15 residues.

This clone appeared a single time. This chain uses TRBV5-1 with TRBJ2-7; no firm D call. Germline V lookup: CDR1 SGHRS, CDR2 YFSETQ. Trimming cost V 0 bases and J 3 bases, with 7 bases left between them. CDR3 length: 13 residues. CDR3 coding DNA: TGCGCCAGCAGCTTGGGGACGGTCTACGAGCAGTACTTC. Translation gives CASSLGTVYEQYF.

The V call is TRBV28, the J call TRBJ2-1; 7 bases match TRBD1. Germline V gene data show CDR1 as MDHEN and CDR2 as SYDVKM. The J segment lost 1 base and the V segment lost 3 bases, leaving 12 bases of the junction unmatched. This CDR3 is 18 amino acids long. CDR3 amino acids: CASSFFYITGQSYNEQFF. In DNA, the CDR3 is TGTGCCAGCAGTTTCTTCTACATAACGGGACAGTCCTACAATGAGCAGTTCTTC. The variable domain in full, completed from reference TRBV28 and TRBJ2-1, reads DVKVTQSSRYLVKRTGEKVFLECVQDMDHENMFWYRQDPGLGLRLIYFSYDVKMKEKGDIPEGYSVSREKKERFSLILESASTNQTSMYLCASSFFYITGQSYNEQFFGPGTRLTVL.

This clone was seen just once. The chain uses TRBV15 and TRBJ2-4, with 9 bases lining up with TRBD2. The CDR3 sequence is 15 residues long. Germline V gene lookup returns CDR1 LNHNV and CDR2 YYDKDF (reference sequence). The V segment lost 5 bases and the J segment 5 bases; nucleotides outside the gene matches: 7. The CDR3 here is CATSGVLAGQNIQYF. The CDR3 nucleotides read TGTGCCACCAGCGGAGTTCTAGCGGGACAAAACATTCAGTACTTC.